This TCR beta chain was sequenced for a study of blood T cell repertoires in COVID-19 (TCRdb year 2020). Regarding the study in general: Collaborator samples came from the United States, Italy and Spain and covered acute and convalescent phases of COVID-19. Samples came from the ongoing ImmuneRACE study (first 160 participants) plus 1,254 subjects from 6 global collaborators. The prospective study material was composed of cDNA or gDNA derived from T cells, B-cell-depleted T cells, or PBMCs. A freely available public database, intended as a resource for researchers studying the immune response to SARS-CoV-2, is where the repertoires were released. Where available, HLA class I and class II types were taken from metadata supplied by the sample provider and were not determined by assay-based typing. Subjects who had been exposed to COVID-19, were actively infected with it, or had recovered from it provided the deeply sampled blood TCRbeta repertoires that made up the dataset. The sample metadata nearly always contained a de-identified subject ID, COVID-19 status, age in years and sex.

The immunoSEQ Assay, a bias-controlled multiplex PCR, was used to amplify TCRbeta CDR3 regions from genomic DNA. Per the original workflow: The number of nucleated cells in each sample was estimated by amplification of reference gene primers within the assay. To quantify the absolute abundance of each unique TCRbeta CDR3 rearrangement, sequence reads were collapsed and filtered. For each sample, productive Simpson clonality was calculated as the square root of Simpson's diversity index over productive rearrangements. TCRdb's version of the immuneACCESS table is confined to in-frame rearrangements and falls short of the full clone set. An unresolved V gene accounts for under half of the shortfall where checked; the remainder is of unknown origin. The V and J calls and the clone size are those of that table, but D and trimming were determined from the DNA. The sample table lists some 150,000 clones, roughly 87% of them with a count of one. Under 2% of the sample rests with the top ten.

Whole blood was collected in K2EDTA tubes by collaborating institutions according to the institutions' own protocols. For TCRbeta analysis, collaborators shipped samples as frozen whole blood, isolated PBMCs, or DNA extracted from either of those sample types. Here is what the overall study found, with its caveats: How much clinical and demographic metadata was included differed by source and by participant, and the metadata was provided uncurated.

The CDR3 holds 17 amino acids from the cysteine to the phenylalanine. Only the CDR3 DNA is retained, 51 bases long and in frame from the first base. The CDR1 and CDR2 encoded by the germline V gene are SGDLS and YYNGEE. V loses 4 bases, J loses 0 bases, and the germline ends lie 17 bases apart. For this clone: Its antigen is still unknown. Base qualities are not at hand, and no much larger clone is one base apart.

The V and J genes are TRBV9 and TRBJ1-3; a weak D assignment points to TRBD1 (5 bases agree). This receptor was identified in a human donor in a cohort sampled during active COVID-19. The sample consisted of peripheral blood. CDR3 protein: CASSPHGGVNSGNTIYF. The DNA is as follows: TGTGCCAGCAGCCCTCATGGGGGGGTGAACTCTGGAAACACCATATATTTT. When the CDR3 is completed using the reference TRBV9 and TRBJ1-3 genes on either side, the full variable domain is DSGVTQTPKHLITATGQRVTLRCSPRSGDLSVYWYQQSLDQGLQFLIQYYNGEERAKGNILERFSAQQFPDLHSELNLSSLELGDSALYFCASSPHGGVNSGNTIYFGEGSWLTVV.